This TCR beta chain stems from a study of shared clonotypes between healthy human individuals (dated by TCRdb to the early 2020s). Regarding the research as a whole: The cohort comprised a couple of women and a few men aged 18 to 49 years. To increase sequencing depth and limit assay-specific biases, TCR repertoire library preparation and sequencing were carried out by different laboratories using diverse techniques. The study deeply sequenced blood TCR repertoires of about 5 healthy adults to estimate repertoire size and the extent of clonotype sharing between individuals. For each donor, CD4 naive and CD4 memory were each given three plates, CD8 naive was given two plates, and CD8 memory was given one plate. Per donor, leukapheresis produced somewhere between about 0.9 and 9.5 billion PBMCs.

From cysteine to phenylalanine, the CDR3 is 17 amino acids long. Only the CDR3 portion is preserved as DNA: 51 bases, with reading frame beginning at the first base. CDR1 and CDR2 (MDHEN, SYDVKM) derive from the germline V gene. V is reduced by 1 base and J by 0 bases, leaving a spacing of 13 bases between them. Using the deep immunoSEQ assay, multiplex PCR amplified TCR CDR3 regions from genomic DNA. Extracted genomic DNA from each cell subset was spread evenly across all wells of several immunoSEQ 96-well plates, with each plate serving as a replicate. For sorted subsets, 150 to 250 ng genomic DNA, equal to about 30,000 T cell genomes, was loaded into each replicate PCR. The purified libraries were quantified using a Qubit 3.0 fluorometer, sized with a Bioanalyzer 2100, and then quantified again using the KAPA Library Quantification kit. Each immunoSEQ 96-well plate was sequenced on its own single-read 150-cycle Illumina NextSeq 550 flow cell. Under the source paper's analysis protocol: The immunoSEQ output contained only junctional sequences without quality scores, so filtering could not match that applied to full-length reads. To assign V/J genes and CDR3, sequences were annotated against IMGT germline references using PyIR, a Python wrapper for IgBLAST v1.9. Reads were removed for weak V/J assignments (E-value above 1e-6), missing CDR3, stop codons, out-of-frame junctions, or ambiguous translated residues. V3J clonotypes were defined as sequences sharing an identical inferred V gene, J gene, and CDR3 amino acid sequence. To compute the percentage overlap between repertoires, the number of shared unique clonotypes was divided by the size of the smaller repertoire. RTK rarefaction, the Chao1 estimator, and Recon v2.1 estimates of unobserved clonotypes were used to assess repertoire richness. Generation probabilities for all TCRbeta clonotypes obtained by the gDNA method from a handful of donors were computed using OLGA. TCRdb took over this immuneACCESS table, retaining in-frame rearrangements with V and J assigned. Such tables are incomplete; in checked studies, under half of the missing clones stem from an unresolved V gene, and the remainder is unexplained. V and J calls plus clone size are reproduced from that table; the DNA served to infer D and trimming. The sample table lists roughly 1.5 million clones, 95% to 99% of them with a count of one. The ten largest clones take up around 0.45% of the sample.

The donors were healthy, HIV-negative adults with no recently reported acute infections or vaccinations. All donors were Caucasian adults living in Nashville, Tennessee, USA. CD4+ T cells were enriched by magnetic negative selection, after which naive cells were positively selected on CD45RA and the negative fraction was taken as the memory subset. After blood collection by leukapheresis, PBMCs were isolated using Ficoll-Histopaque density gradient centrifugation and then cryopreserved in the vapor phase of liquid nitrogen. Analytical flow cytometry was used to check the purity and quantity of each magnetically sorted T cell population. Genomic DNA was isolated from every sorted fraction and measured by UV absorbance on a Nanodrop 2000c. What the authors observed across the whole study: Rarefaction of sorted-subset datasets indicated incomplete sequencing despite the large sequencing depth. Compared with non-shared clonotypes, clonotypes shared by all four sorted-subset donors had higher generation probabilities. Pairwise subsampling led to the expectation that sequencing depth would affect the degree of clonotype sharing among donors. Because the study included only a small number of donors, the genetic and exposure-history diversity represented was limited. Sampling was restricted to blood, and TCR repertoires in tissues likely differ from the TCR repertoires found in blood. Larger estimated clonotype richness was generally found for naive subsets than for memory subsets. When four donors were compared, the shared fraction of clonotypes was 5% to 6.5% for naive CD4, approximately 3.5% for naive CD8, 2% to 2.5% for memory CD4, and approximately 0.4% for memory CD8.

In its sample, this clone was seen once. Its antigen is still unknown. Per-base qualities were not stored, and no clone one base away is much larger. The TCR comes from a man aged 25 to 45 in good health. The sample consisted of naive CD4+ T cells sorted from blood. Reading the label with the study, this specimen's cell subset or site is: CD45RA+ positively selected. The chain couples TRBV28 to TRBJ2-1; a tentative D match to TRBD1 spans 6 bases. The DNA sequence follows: TGTGCCAGCAGTTTATTGGGGGCAAGGAGCTCCTACAATGAGCAGTTCTTC. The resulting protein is CASSLLGARSSYNEQFF.